This is a list of T cell receptor beta chains from one sample in a study of sequential checkpoint blockade in melanoma. Here immunoSEQ multiplex PCR was the method, and the copy in TCRdb shows in-frame clones only, minus some. The sample holds about 27,000 clones; about 72% are singletons and the top ten take about 14%. The sample in question was CD8+ T cells sorted from blood (inferred from file names), obtained from a patient given nivolumab and ipilimumab in sequence. All receptors come from a human donor with melanoma. The CDR3 runs from the conserved cysteine through the conserved F or W. D genes are given only for firm matches. Rows may omit the clone size; those that give it use once, few, many or a size class.

clone size,D gene,V gene,J gene,CDR3 protein,CDR3 DNA
-,-,TRBV18,TRBJ2-1,CASSPPDKGSYNEQFF,TGTGCCAGCTCACCACCGGACAAAGGCTCCTACAATGAGCAGTTCTTC
-,TRBD1,TRBV7-6,TRBJ2-3,CASSREPGQIYTDTQYF,TGTGCCAGCAGCCGAGAACCGGGACAGATATACACAGATACGCAGTATTTT
-,-,TRBV27,TRBJ2-7,CASSFSSPISREQYF,TGTGCCAGCAGTTTCTCGAGTCCCATATCGAGGGAGCAGTACTTC
-,-,TRBV29-1,TRBJ2-7,CSVEGRAHEQYF,TGCAGCGTTGAGGGCAGGGCCCACGAGCAGTACTTC
-,-,TRBV30,TRBJ1-5,CAWSPNSGDQPQHF,TGTGCCTGGAGCCCAAATTCGGGGGATCAGCCCCAGCATTTT
-,TRBD1,TRBV5-6,TRBJ2-7,CASSRGTGSYEQYF,TGTGCCAGCAGCAGGGGGACAGGCTCCTACGAGCAGTACTTC
-,-,TRBV7-9,TRBJ1-2,CASSLGDSHFFDYGYTF,TGTGCCAGCAGCTTAGGTGACAGCCACTTCTTTGACTATGGCTACACCTTC
many,TRBD2,TRBV4-1,TRBJ2-3,CASKVSSGGYTDTQYF,TGCGCCAGCAAAGTATCTAGCGGGGGGTACACAGATACGCAGTATTTT
-,-,TRBV28,TRBJ1-4,CASSPGHLRLDEKLFF,TGTGCCAGCAGTCCGGGACACCTAAGGCTGGATGAAAAACTGTTTTTT
-,TRBD2,TRBV14,TRBJ2-3,CASGRESTDTQYF,TGTGCCAGCGGGCGGGAGAGCACAGATACGCAGTATTTT
medium-sized,TRBD1,TRBV29-1,TRBJ2-1,CSVWTGYNEQFF,TGCAGCGTTTGGACAGGCTACAATGAGCAGTTCTTC
-,-,TRBV27,TRBJ2-6,CASSLQGASGANVLTF,TGTGCCAGCAGTCTCCAAGGGGCCTCTGGGGCCAACGTCCTGACTTTC